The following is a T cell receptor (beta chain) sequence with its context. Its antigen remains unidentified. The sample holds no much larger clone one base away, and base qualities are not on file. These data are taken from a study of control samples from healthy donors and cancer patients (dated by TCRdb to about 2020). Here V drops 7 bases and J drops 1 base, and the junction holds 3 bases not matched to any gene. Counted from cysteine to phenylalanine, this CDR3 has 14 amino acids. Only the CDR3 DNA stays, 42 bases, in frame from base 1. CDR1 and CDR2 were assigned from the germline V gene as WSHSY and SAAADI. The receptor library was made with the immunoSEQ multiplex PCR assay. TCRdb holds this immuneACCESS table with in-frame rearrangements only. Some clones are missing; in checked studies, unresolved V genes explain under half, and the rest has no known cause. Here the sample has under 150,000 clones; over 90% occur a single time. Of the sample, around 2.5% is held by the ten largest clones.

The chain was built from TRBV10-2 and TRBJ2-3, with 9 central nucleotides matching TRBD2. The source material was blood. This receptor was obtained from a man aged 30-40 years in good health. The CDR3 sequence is CASTIAGGTDTQYF. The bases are TGCGCCAGCACTATAGCGGGGGGCACAGATACGCAGTATTTT.